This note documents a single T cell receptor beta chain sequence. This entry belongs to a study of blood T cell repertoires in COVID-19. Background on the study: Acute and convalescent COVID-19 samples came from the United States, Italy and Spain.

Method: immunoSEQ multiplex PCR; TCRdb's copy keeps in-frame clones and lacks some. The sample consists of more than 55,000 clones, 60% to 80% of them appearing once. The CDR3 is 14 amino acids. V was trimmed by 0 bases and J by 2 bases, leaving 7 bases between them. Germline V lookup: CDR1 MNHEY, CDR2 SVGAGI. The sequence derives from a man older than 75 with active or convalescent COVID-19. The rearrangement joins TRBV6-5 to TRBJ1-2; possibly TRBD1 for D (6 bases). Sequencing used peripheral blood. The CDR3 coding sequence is TGTGCCAGCAGTTACTCGGACAGAAACTATGGCTACACCTTC. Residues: CASSYSDRNYGYTF.